The source of this T cell receptor (beta chain) is a study of glioma-infiltrating T cells. Study findings and constraints: Gliomas, especially low-grade, showed above-expected tissue-blood divergence; non-neoplastic patients showed below.

The iRepertoire nested amplicon-rescue multiplex PCR amplified TCR alpha and beta CDR3s from RNA. TCRdb redid the calling of the multiplex PCR reads with MiXCR, one entry per CDR3 protein. Seen here are 170,000 or so distinct CDR3 sequences, around 40% observed once, and the top ten hold around 5.2%. This clonotype was seen repeatedly, ten times or more. Its antigen remains unidentified. Germline V lookup: CDR1 DFQATT, CDR2 SNEGSKA (reference sequence). V lost 5 bases, J lost 3 bases, and 14 bases lay in between. This CDR3 has 14 residues. The specimen sequenced was glioma tissue, nonneoplastic brain tissue, or PBMCs (not recorded which). This receptor was taken from a human donor with low-grade glioma or glioblastoma, undergoing nonglioma brain surgery, or in good health (not recorded which). The V gene is TRBV20-1, the J gene TRBJ2-1; no firm D call. The CDR3 coding sequence is TGCAGTGCTCTCACAACCGGGTACTACAATGAGCAGTTCTTC. Translating gives CSALTTGYYNEQFF.